This entry describes one T cell receptor (beta chain). Its antigen remains unknown. The CDR3 extends over 14 amino acids. With V trimmed by 3 bases and J by 2 bases, 5 bases remained unmatched. Germline assignment: CDR1 GTSNPN and CDR2 SVGIG (reference sequence). The data are from a study of CD8 T cells in ankylosing spondylitis. Study-level findings and limits: Disease-associated clones were reportedly significantly overrepresented in matched ankylosing spondylitis synovial fluid.

MiXCR was run by TCRdb on the 5' RACE reads, yielding one entry per CDR3 protein. The repertoire holds some 340,000 distinct CDR3 sequences, with roughly 14% as singletons. The chain is built from TRBV30 and TRBJ2-7, with 9 bases aligning to TRBD1. Sequenced material: blood, either unsorted or a sorted T cell fraction (not recorded which). The sequence derives from a male donor with ankylosing spondylitis or in good health (not recorded which). The CDR3 DNA follows: TGTGCCTGGAGCGCCGGGACAGGGACCTACGAGCAGTACTTC. This sequence encodes CAWSAGTGTYEQYF.